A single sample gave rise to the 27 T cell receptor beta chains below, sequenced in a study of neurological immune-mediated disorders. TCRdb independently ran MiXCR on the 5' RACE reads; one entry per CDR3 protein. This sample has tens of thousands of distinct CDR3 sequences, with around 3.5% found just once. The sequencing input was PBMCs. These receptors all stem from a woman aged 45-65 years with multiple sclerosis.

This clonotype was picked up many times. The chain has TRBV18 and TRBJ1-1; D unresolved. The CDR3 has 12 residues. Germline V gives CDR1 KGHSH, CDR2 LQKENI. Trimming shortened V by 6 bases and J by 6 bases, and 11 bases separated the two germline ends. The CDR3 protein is CASSPFGSEAFF. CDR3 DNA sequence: TGTGCCAGCTCCCCTTTCGGGTCTGAAGCTTTCTTT.

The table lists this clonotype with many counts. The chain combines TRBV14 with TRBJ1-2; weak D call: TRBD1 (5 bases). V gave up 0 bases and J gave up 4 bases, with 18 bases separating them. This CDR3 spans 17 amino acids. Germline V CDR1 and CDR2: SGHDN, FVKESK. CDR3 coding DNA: TGTGCCAGCAGCCAAGATCACGTGGGGGAAGGAATCTATGGCTACACCTTC. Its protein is CASSQDHVGEGIYGYTF.

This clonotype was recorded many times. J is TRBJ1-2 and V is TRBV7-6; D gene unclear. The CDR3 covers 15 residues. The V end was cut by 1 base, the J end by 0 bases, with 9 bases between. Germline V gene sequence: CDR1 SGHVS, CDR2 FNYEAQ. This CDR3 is CASSLEMTTNYGYTF. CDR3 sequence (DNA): TGTGCCAGCAGCTTAGAGATGACTACTAACTATGGCTACACCTTC. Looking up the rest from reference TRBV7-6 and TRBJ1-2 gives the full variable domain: GAGVSQSPRYKVTKRGQDVALRCDPISGHVSLYWYRQALGQGPEFLTYFNYEAQQDKSGLPNDRFSAERPEGSISTLTIQRTEQRDSAMYRCASSLEMTTNYGYTFGSGTRLTVV.

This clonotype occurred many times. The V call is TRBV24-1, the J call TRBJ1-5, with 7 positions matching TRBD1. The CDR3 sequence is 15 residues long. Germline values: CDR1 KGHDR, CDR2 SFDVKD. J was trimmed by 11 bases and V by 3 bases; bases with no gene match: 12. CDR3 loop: CATSDVRVGQGAQHF. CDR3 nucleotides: TGTGCCACCAGTGATGTACGGGTTGGGCAGGGGGCCCAGCATTTT.

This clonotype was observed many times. CDR3: CASSPRLGTQPQHF. CDR3 nucleotide sequence: TGTGCCAGCAGTCCCCGGCTGGGGACTCAGCCCCAGCATTTT. The V and J genes are TRBV7-6 and TRBJ1-5; a possible D gene is TRBD1 (5 bases). Germline V gene sequence: CDR1 SGHVS, CDR2 FNYEAQ. The CDR3 has 14 amino acids. V shed 6 bases and J shed 6 bases, with 15 bases lying between them.

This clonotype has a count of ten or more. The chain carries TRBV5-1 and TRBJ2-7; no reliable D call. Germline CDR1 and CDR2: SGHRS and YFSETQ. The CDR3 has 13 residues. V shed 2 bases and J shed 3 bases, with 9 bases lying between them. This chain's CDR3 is CASSLGNLYEQYF. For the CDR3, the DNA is TGCGCCAGCAGCTTAGGCAACCTCTACGAGCAGTACTTC.

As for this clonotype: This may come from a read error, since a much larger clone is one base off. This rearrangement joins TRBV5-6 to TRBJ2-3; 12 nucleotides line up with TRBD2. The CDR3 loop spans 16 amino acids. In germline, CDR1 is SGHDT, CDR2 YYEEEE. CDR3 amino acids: CSSSVTSGGVPDTQYF. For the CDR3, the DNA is TGTTCCAGCAGCGTGACTAGCGGGGGCGTCCCAGATACGCAGTATTTT.

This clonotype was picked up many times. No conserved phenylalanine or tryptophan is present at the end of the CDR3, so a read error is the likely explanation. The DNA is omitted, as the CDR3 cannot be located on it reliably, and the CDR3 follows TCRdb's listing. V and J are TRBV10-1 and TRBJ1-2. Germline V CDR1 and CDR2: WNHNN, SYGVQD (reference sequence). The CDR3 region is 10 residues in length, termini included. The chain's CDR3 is CASTGTRALL.

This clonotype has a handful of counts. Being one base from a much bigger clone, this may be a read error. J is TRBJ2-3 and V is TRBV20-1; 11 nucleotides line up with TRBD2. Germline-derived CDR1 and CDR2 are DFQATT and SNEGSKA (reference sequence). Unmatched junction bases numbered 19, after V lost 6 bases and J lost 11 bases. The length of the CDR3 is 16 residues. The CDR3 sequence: CSAPLSVAGGQGKQYF. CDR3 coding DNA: TGCAGTGCCCCGCTTTCGGTAGCGGGGGGGCAGGGTAAGCAGTATTTT.

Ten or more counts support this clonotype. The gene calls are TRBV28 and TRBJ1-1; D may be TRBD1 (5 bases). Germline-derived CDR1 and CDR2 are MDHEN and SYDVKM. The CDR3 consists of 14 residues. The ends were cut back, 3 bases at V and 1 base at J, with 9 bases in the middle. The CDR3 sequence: CASSFRGGNTEAFF. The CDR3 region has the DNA TGTGCCAGCAGTTTTCGGGGGGGGAACACTGAAGCTTTCTTT.

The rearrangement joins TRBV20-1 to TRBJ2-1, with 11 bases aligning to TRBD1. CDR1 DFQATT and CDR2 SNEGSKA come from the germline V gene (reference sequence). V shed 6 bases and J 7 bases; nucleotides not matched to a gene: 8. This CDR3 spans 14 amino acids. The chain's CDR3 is CSASGTGGFNEQFF. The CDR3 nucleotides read TGCAGTGCCTCCGGGACAGGGGGTTTTAATGAGCAGTTCTTC.

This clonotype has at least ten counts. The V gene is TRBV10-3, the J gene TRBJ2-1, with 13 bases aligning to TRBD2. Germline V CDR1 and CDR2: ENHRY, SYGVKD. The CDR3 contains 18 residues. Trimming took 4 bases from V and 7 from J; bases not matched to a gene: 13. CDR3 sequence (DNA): TGTGCCATCAGTGCTACTGTCTCACCGGGACTAGCGGGGAATGAGCAGTTCTTC. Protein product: CAISATVSPGLAGNEQFF.

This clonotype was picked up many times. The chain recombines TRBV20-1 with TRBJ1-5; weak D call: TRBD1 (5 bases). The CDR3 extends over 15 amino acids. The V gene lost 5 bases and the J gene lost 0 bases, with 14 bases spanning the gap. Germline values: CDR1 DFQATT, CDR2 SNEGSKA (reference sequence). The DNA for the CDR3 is TGCAGTGCTTGGGGAGACAGATATAGCAATCAGCCCCAGCATTTT. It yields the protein CSAWGDRYSNQPQHF.

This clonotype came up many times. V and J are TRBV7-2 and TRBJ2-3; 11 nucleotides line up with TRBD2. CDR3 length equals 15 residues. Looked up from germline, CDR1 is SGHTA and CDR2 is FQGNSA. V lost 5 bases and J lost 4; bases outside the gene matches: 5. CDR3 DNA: TGTGCCAGCAGCATTAGCGGGGGGGCCGCAGATACGCAGTATTTT. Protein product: CASSISGGAADTQYF. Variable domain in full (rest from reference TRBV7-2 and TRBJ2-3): GAGVSQSPSNKVTEKGKDVELRCDPISGHTALYWYRQSLGQGLEFLIYFQGNSAPDKSGLPSDRFSAERTGGSVSTLTIQRTQQEDSAVYLCASSISGGAADTQYFGPGTRLTVL.

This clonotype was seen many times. CDR3 sequence (DNA): TGTGCCAGTGCGTCATGGGACTTCTCCTACGAGCAGTACTTC. Its translation: CASASWDFSYEQYF. This chain links TRBV9 with TRBJ2-7; tentatively, D is TRBD2 (6 bases). The CDR3 consists of 14 residues. Trimming removed 8 bases at V and 0 bases at J, with 15 bases between. From germline, CDR1 is SGDLS and CDR2 YYNGEE.

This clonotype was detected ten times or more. The CDR3 region is CASSLSLGRDGYTF. The CDR3 region has the DNA TGCGCCAGCAGCTTGTCTCTAGGGAGGGACGGCTACACCTTC. The chain recombines TRBV5-1 with TRBJ1-2; weak D call: TRBD1 (5 bases). The CDR3 contains 14 residues. The ends were cut back, 1 base at V and 8 bases at J, with 15 bases in the middle. CDR1 SGHRS and CDR2 YFSETQ come from the germline V gene.

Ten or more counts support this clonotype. The CDR3 DNA reads as TGCAGTGCAACCAGGACTACCCAAGAGACCCAGTACTTC. This codes for CSATRTTQETQYF. This chain links TRBV20-1 with TRBJ2-5; D perhaps matches TRBD2 (6 bases). The ends were cut back, 6 bases at V and 1 base at J, with 12 bases in the middle. Germline CDR1 is DFQATT and CDR2 is SNEGSKA (reference sequence). The CDR3 sequence is 13 residues long.

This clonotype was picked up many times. CDR3 nucleotides: TGTGCCAGCAGACAAACAGGGTCTCGCAACGAGCAGTACTTC. Its protein product is CASRQTGSRNEQYF. This sequence joins TRBV6-6 and TRBJ2-7; TRBD1 is a possible D gene (6 bases). V was cut by 6 bases and J by 5 bases, with 17 bases left in between. Germline assignment: CDR1 MNHNY and CDR2 SVGAGI (reference sequence). The CDR3 runs to 14 residues.

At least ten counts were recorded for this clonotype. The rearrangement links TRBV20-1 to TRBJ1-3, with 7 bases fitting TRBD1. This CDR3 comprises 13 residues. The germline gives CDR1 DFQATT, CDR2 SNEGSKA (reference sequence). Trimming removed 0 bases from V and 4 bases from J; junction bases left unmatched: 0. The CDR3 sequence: CSARETGGNTIYF. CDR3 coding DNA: TGCAGTGCTAGAGAGACAGGGGGAAACACCATATATTTT.

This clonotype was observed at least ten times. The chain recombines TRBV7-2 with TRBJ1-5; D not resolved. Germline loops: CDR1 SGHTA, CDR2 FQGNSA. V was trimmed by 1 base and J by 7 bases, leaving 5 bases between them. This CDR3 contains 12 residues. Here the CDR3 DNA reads TGTGCCAGCAGCTTAGATTCACAGCCCCAGCATTTT. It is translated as CASSLDSQPQHF. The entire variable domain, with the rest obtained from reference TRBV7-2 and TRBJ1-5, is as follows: GAGVSQSPSNKVTEKGKDVELRCDPISGHTALYWYRQSLGQGLEFLIYFQGNSAPDKSGLPSDRFSAERTGGSVSTLTIQRTQQEDSAVYLCASSLDSQPQHFGDGTRLSIL.

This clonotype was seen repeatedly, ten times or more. The CDR3 reads CASSLVRDYGYTF. The CDR3 region has the DNA TGCGCCAGCAGCTTGGTAAGGGACTATGGCTACACCTTC. The V gene is TRBV5-1, the J gene TRBJ1-2; no firm D call. In germline, CDR1 is SGHRS, CDR2 YFSETQ. CDR3 length: 13 residues. The V and J ends lost 0 bases and 3 bases respectively, with 6 bases between them.

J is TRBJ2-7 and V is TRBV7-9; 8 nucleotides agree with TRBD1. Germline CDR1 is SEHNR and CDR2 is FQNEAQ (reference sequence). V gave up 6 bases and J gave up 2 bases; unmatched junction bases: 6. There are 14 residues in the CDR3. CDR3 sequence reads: CASRGTGGTYEQYF. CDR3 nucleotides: TGTGCCAGCAGAGGTACAGGGGGAACCTACGAGCAGTACTTC.

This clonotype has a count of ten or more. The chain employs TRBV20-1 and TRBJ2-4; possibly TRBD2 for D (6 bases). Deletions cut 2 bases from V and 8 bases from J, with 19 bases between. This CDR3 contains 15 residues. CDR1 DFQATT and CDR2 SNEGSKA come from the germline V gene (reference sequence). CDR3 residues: CSARSPQFPGDIQYF. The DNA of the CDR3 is TGCAGTGCTAGAAGTCCCCAGTTTCCGGGGGACATTCAGTACTTC.

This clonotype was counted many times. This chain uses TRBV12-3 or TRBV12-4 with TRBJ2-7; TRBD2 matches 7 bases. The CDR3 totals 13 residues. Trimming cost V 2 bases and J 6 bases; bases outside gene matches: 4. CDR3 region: CASSLMGGSEQYF. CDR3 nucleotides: TGTGCCAGCAGTTTAATGGGAGGGAGCGAGCAGTACTTC.

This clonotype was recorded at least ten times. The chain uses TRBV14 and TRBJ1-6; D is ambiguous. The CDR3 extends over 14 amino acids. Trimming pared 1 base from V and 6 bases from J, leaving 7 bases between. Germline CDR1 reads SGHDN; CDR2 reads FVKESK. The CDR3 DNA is TGTGCCAGCAGCCAAGCTTGGGGTAATTCACCCCTCCACTTT. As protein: CASSQAWGNSPLHF.

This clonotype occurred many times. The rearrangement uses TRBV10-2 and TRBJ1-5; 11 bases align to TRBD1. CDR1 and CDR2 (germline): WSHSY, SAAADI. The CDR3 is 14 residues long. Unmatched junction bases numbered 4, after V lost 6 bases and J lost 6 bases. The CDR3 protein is CASRGTGGGQPQHF. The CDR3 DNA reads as TGCGCCAGCAGAGGGACAGGGGGGGGTCAGCCCCAGCATTTT.

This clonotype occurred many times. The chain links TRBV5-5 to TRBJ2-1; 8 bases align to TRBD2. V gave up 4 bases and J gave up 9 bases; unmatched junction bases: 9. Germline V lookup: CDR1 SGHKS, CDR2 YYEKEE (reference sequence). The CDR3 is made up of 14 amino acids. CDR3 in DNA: TGTGCCAGCAGCCGTGGGACTAGTTCGCGTGAGCAGTTCTTC. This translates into CASSRGTSSREQFF.